Below, 8 T cell receptor beta chains from the same sample are listed, as sequenced in a study of chemoradiotherapy in HPV16-positive cancers (dated by TCRdb to 2021 to 2024). The method was the immunoSEQ multiplex PCR assay. TCRdb carries this immuneACCESS record with in-frame sequences only. Its versions omit some clonotypes, under half of them owing to an unresolved V gene in the studies checked, with the rest unexplained. The table for this sample lists 850 to 1,000 clones; less than 95% of them were counted only once. Together, the top ten hold around 6.1% of the sample. The sample in question was tumor tissue, obtained from a patient who underwent chemoradiotherapy. Receptors originate from a human donor with HPV-associated anogenital cancer.

The chain uses TRBV11-2 and TRBJ2-5, with TRBD2 matching over 9 bases. CDR1 and CDR2 from the germline V gene are SGHAT and FQNNGV. The CDR3 consists of 14 residues. The trim removed 1 base at V and 10 bases at J, leaving 7 bases unmatched. In DNA form, the CDR3 reads TGTGCCAGCAGCTTAGTGGGGACTAGCAGCGACCAGTACTTC. It is translated as CASSLVGTSSDQYF.

The V and J genes are TRBV27 and TRBJ2-2; D unresolved. V was clipped by 2 bases and J by 7 bases, with 11 bases between them. This CDR3 is built from 14 residues. CDR1 and CDR2 (germline): MNHEY, SMNVEV (reference sequence). CDR3 bases: TGTGCCAGCAGTTTACGAGGTTCTCACGGGGAGCTGTTTTTT. Translating it yields CASSLRGSHGELFF.

The chain combines TRBV7-9 with TRBJ2-2; 9 bases line up with TRBD1. Trimming removed 5 bases from V and 3 bases from J; junction bases left unmatched: 10. The CDR3 spans 17 residues. Germline-derived CDR1 and CDR2 are SEHNR and FQNEAQ (reference sequence). This CDR3 is CASSLRTGTGYTGELFF. The CDR3 DNA sequence: TGTGCCAGCAGCCTCCGGACCGGGACAGGGTACACCGGGGAGCTGTTTTTT.

The chain links TRBV2 to TRBJ2-7; 7 bases agree with TRBD1. This CDR3 comprises 15 residues. Germline V gene data show CDR1 as SNHLY and CDR2 as FYNNEI. Losses at the gene ends were 5 bases for V and 1 base for J; bases not matched to a gene: 8. In nucleotides, the CDR3 is TGTGCCAGCAGTCTAACAGGGGTCGGGTCCTACGAGCAGTACTTC. Its translation is CASSLTGVGSYEQYF.

This clone has more than one count but fewer than ten. This rearrangement joins TRBV5-4 to TRBJ1-4; 9 nucleotides agree with TRBD1. This CDR3 contains 14 residues. J gave up 8 bases and V 3 bases, and 5 bases lay outside the gene matches. The germline CDR1 and CDR2 sequences are SGHNT and YYREEE (reference sequence). The CDR3 reads CASSWGQGKEKLFF. DNA for the CDR3: TGTGCCAGCAGCTGGGGACAGGGCAAAGAAAAACTGTTTTTT.

The chain has TRBV19 and TRBJ1-1; D gene ambiguous. The CDR3 length is 14 residues. In germline, CDR1 is LNHDA, CDR2 SQIVND (reference sequence). Trimming cost V 4 bases and J 7 bases, with 16 bases left between them. For the CDR3, the DNA is TGTGCCAGTAGTACCCGGATTAAGGTGGTTGAAGCTTTCTTT. Its protein is CASSTRIKVVEAFF.

A single count supports this clone. The chain links TRBV11-2 to TRBJ1-1; D unresolved. Germline assignment: CDR1 SGHAT and CDR2 FQNNGV. This CDR3 is built from 14 residues. Trimming pared 0 bases from V and 1 base from J, leaving 6 bases between. The CDR3 coding sequence is TGTGCCAGCAGCTTAGATACCGGGAACACTGAAGCTTTCTTT. It specifies CASSLDTGNTEAFF.

V is TRBV29-1 and J is TRBJ1-2; D might be TRBD1 (6 bases). The V gene's germline CDR1 is SQVTM and CDR2 ANQGSEA. The CDR3 has 13 amino acids. Trimming removed 7 bases from V and 2 bases from J, with 14 bases in between. The CDR3 loop is CSALTRGNYGYTF. DNA for the CDR3: TGCAGCGCCCTCACGAGGGGGAACTATGGCTACACCTTC.